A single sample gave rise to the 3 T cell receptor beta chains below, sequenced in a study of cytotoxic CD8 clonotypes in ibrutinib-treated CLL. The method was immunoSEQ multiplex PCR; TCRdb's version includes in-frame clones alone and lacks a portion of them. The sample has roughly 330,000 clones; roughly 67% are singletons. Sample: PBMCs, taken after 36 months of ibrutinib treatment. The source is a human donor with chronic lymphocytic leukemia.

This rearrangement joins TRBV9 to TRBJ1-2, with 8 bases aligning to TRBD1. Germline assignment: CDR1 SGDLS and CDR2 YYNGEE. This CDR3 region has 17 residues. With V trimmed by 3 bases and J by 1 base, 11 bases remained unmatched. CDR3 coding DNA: TGTGCCAGCAGCGCCGAGGGGACAGGACTAATTAACTATGGCTACACCTTC. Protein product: CASSAEGTGLINYGYTF.

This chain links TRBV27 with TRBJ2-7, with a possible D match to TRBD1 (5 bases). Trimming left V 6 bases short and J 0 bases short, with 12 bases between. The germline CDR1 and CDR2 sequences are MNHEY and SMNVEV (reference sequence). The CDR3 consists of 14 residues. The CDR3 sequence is CASSSAQVSYEQYF. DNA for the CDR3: TGTGCCAGCAGCTCAGCACAGGTCTCCTACGAGCAGTACTTC.

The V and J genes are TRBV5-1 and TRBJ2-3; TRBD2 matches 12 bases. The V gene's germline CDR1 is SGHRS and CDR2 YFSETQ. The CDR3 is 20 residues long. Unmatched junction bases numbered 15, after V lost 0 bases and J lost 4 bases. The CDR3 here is CASSLARGLAGIMDSDTQYF. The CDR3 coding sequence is TGCGCCAGCAGCTTGGCGAGGGGACTAGCGGGCATTATGGATTCAGATACGCAGTATTTT.